Listed below are T cell receptor beta chains from one sample, sequenced in a study of control samples from healthy donors and cancer patients. This table comes from immunoSEQ multiplex PCR, and its TCRdb copy is limited to in-frame clones, with some not included. The table has roughly 150,000 clones, 88% seen once. The sample comprised blood. The receptors were gathered from a man between 18 and 29 years old in good health. Each CDR3 is given with its conserved first and last residue. Fields, in order: J gene, CDR3 length, V gene, D gene, clone size, CDR3 DNA, CDR3 protein. D genes are given only for firm matches. The size field is filled for only some rows; it gives once, few, many or a size class.

TRBJ2-1 14 TRBV2 TRBD2 - TGTGCCAGCAGTGAAGAGCTAGCGGACAATGAGCAGTTCTTC CASSEELADNEQFF
TRBJ2-1 15 TRBV9 - - TGTGCCAGCAGCGTAGGGGGGGACCCTTACAATGAGCAGTTCTTC CASSVGGDPYNEQFF
TRBJ1-2 12 TRBV27 - - TGTGCCAGCCGGGGCCTCGGCTATGGCTACACCTTC CASRGLGYGYTF
TRBJ2-3 15 TRBV9 - - TGTGCCAGCAGAAAAGGTTATGGGAGCACAGATACGCAGTATTTT CASRKGYGSTDTQYF
TRBJ1-3 16 TRBV4-3 TRBD1 - TGCGCCAGCAGCCAAGAAACCGGACAGGGTGGAAACACCATATATTTT CASSQETGQGGNTIYF
TRBJ2-2 13 TRBV30 TRBD1 - TGTGCCTGGCGACAGGGGATCACCGGGGAGCTGTTTTTT CAWRQGITGELFF
TRBJ1-5 12 TRBV19 - - TGTGCCAGTAGTACGGGAACTCAGCCCCAGCATTTT CASSTGTQPQHF
TRBJ2-7 13 TRBV4-2 - - TGTGCCAGCAGCCCCCTCGGAGGCCCCGAGCAGTACTTC CASSPLGGPEQYF
TRBJ2-2 13 TRBV27 - - TGTGCCAGCGAATCGCGTGCCACCGGGGAGCTGTTTTTT CASESRATGELFF
TRBJ2-3 15 TRBV9 - - TGTGCCAGCAGCGTAGGTCTGGGGGCTGGAGATACGCAGTATTTT CASSVGLGAGDTQYF
TRBJ2-4 16 TRBV27 - - TGTGCCAGCAGTGTACACAGGGTTCTAGCCAAAAACATTCAGTACTTC CASSVHRVLAKNIQYF
TRBJ2-1 13 TRBV7-8 - once TGTGCCAGCAGCAAGGACGGGTACAATGAGCAGTTCTTC CASSKDGYNEQFF
TRBJ2-5 14 TRBV11-2 TRBD1 - TGTGCCAGCAGCCCTGACAGGGTAGGAAAGACCCAGTACTTC CASSPDRVGKTQYF
TRBJ1-5 14 TRBV6-6 - - TGTGCCAGCAGAAAAGTCGCGAGCAATCAGCCCCAGCATTTT CASRKVASNQPQHF
TRBJ1-1 13 TRBV11-3 - few TGTGCCAGCAGCTTAGACGGGAACACTGAAGCTTTCTTT CASSLDGNTEAFF
TRBJ1-2 13 TRBV2 TRBD1 - TGTGCCAGCGGGACAGCAGCAAACTATGGCTACACCTTC CASGTAANYGYTF
TRBJ2-1 13 TRBV13 - - TGTGCCAGCAGCTTAGGCCGTGTGTATGAGCAGTTCTTC CASSLGRVYEQFF
TRBJ2-3 18 TRBV29-1 TRBD2 - TGCAGCTTGGCGGGAGGGCGCAATTCAATAATCGGCACAGATACGCAGTATTTT CSLAGGRNSIIGTDTQYF
TRBJ1-1 13 TRBV2 - - TGTGCCAGCAGTGAACACTCGGACACTGAAGCTTTCTTT CASSEHSDTEAFF
TRBJ2-5 14 TRBV19 TRBD1 - TGTGCCACTTCCGAGGACAGGGAAAAAGAGACCCAGTACTTC CATSEDREKETQYF
TRBJ2-3 15 TRBV5-1 TRBD2 - TGCGCCAGCAGCTTGGGGCTAGCGGGGGGAGATACGCAGTATTTT CASSLGLAGGDTQYF
TRBJ2-1 16 TRBV13 TRBD2 once TGTGCCAGCAGCTTAGGCCCCGAGCGGGGGCAAGGTGAGCAGTTCTTC CASSLGPERGQGEQFF
TRBJ1-5 15 TRBV6-5 - - TGTGCCAGCAGGGACACCTCCTATAGCAATCAGCCCCAGCATTTT CASRDTSYSNQPQHF
TRBJ2-7 15 TRBV7-9 TRBD1 few TGTGCCAGCAGCTTAGGGGACAGGCTCTCCAACGAGCAGTACTTC CASSLGDRLSNEQYF
TRBJ2-1 13 TRBV11-3 TRBD2 - TGTGCCAGCAGCAGCGGGATATACAATGAGCAGTTCTTC CASSSGIYNEQFF
TRBJ1-1 14 TRBV27 TRBD1 - TGTGCCAGCAGTTTACACAGGGGGGACACTGAAGCTTTCTTT CASSLHRGDTEAFF
TRBJ2-3 14 TRBV24-1 - - TGTGCCACCAGTGATGCAACTCGAAGGTATACGCAGTATTTT CATSDATRRYTQYF
TRBJ2-1 15 TRBV24-1 TRBD1 - TGTGCCACCGAGACGACAGGGAGAGTCTACAATGAGCAGTTCTTC CATETTGRVYNEQFF
TRBJ1-5 16 TRBV4-3 - - TGCGCCAGCAGCCAAGGGGCAGCAGAACTAAATCAGCCCCAGCATTTT CASSQGAAELNQPQHF
TRBJ2-1 15 TRBV7-2 - - TGTGCCAGCAGCCCCGGGTCCAGCCCTGGAAATGAGCAGTTCTTC CASSPGSSPGNEQFF
TRBJ2-1 17 TRBV7-9 TRBD2 - TGTGCCAGCAGCCAGAGGACTAGCGGGGGGTCCTACAATGAGCAGTTCTTC CASSQRTSGGSYNEQFF
TRBJ2-3 13 TRBV7-3 - - TGTGCCAGCAGCCGGGGATTGGCCGATACGCAGTATTTT CASSRGLADTQYF
TRBJ2-6 18 TRBV6-6 - once TGTGCCAGCAGTCCTGTAAGGGGCAGGTTTTCTGGGGCCAACGTCCTGACTTTC CASSPVRGRFSGANVLTF
TRBJ1-2 15 TRBV18 - - TGTGCCAGCTCACCTTCGGCACAGGGAAACTATGGCTACACCTTC CASSPSAQGNYGYTF
TRBJ2-7 11 TRBV20-1 TRBD1 - TGCAGTGCTGGACAGGGGTACGAGCAGTACTTC CSAGQGYEQYF
TRBJ2-2 15 TRBV28 - - TGTGCCAGCAGTACTACAGGGCGGCGCACCGGGGAGCTGTTTTTT CASSTTGRRTGELFF
TRBJ1-5 15 TRBV6-8 - - TGTGCCAGCAGTTACTCGGGCAGCCTCAATCAGCCCCAGCATTTT CASSYSGSLNQPQHF
TRBJ2-3 16 TRBV28 - - TGTGCCAGCGGTTCATCCGGTCAGCGGATCACAGATACGCAGTATTTT CASGSSGQRITDTQYF
TRBJ2-7 13 TRBV7-3 - few TGTGCCAGCAGCTTAACTAGCGGCTACGAGCAGTACTTC CASSLTSGYEQYF
TRBJ1-1 13 TRBV6-2/TRBV6-3 - - TGTGCCAGCAGTTTGGCACTGAACACTGAAGCTTTCTTT CASSLALNTEAFF
TRBJ1-1 15 TRBV30 - - TGTGCCTGGGGTCCCTGGGGTGCCGGCGACACTGAAGCTTTCTTT CAWGPWGAGDTEAFF
TRBJ2-7 14 TRBV19 TRBD1 - TGTGCCAGTACGGCCGCGACAGGGGCCTACGAGCAGTACTTC CASTAATGAYEQYF
TRBJ1-2 14 TRBV24-1 - once TGTGCCACCAGTGATCGGGACACTAACTATGGCTACACCTTC CATSDRDTNYGYTF
TRBJ1-1 17 TRBV5-1 - - TGCGCCAGCAGCTTGGACCCCAACAGGGCCATGAACACTGAAGCTTTCTTT CASSLDPNRAMNTEAFF
TRBJ2-5 14 TRBV30 - - TGTGCCTGGAGCCCCGTGGGAGGGGGCGAGACCCAGTACTTC CAWSPVGGGETQYF
TRBJ2-1 13 TRBV5-1 - - TGCGCCAGCAGCGGAAACCAGTACAATGAGCAGTTCTTC CASSGNQYNEQFF
TRBJ2-7 15 TRBV7-2 - - TGTGCCAGCAGCCCCCACACCGGGACACTGTACGGTGGCATCTTC CASSPHTGTLYGGIF
TRBJ2-2 12 TRBV19 - - TGTGCCAGTAGTATCCCCTCCGGGGAGCTGTTTTTT CASSIPSGELFF
TRBJ1-1 11 TRBV28 - - TGTGCCAGCAGGACAGATATTGAAGCTTTCTTT CASRTDIEAFF
TRBJ1-2 14 TRBV4-2 TRBD1 few TGTGCCAGCAGCCCATACACAGGGGACTATGGCTACACCTTC CASSPYTGDYGYTF
TRBJ1-1 11 TRBV30 - - TGTGCCTGGAGTGCGGGCGTTGGTGAGCTCTTT CAWSAGVGELF
TRBJ2-1 14 TRBV25-1 - - TGTGCCAGCAGTGAACAGGGAGCCTACAATGAGCAGTTCTTC CASSEQGAYNEQFF
TRBJ2-7 13 TRBV12-3/TRBV12-4 TRBD1 - TGTGCCAGCAGTTGGGGACAGACCTACGAGCAGTACTTC CASSWGQTYEQYF
TRBJ2-7 14 TRBV18 TRBD1 - TGTGCCAGCTCACTCCGGGACAGGTCCTACGAGCAGTACTTC CASSLRDRSYEQYF
TRBJ2-2 17 TRBV24-1 - - TGTGCCACCAGTGATTCGTTTCCGGACGCTAAACGCGGGGAGCTGTTTTTT CATSDSFPDAKRGELFF
TRBJ1-2 15 TRBV7-8 - - TGTGCCAGCAGCTTAAATCAGGGGTTGGGCTATGGCTACACCTTC CASSLNQGLGYGYTF
TRBJ2-7 14 TRBV5-5 TRBD2 - TGTGCCAGCAGCTTAGGTGTCGGGGGGAACGAGCAGTACTTC CASSLGVGGNEQYF